The rows below give T cell receptor beta chains drawn from one sample of a study of blood T cell repertoires in COVID-19. TCRdb's table, derived via immunoSEQ multiplex PCR, lists solely in-frame clones and lacks some. The data show 150,000 to 200,000 clones, about 88% seen once. Sequenced: PBMCs or T cells enriched from blood (not recorded which). These receptor sequences come from a woman aged 40 to 50 in a cohort exposed to, infected with or recovered from COVID-19 (not recorded which). Each CDR3 is given with its conserved first and last residue. Fields, in order: clone size, J gene, V gene, D gene, CDR3 protein, CDR3 DNA. D genes are given only for firm matches. Expanded clones are given a class, and other clones once, few, many or no size at all.

.,TRBJ1-1,TRBV7-2,.,CASRPDRYTEAFF,TGTGCCAGCAGACCCGACAGATACACTGAAGCTTTCTTT
.,TRBJ1-2,TRBV10-1,TRBD1,CASSESKTGLNGYTF,TGCGCCAGCAGTGAGTCGAAGACAGGGTTGAATGGCTACACCTTC
once,TRBJ2-1,TRBV28,TRBD1,CASSGDRLGARWDEQFF,TGTGCCAGCAGCGGGGACAGGTTGGGGGCCCGGTGGGATGAGCAGTTCTTC
.,TRBJ1-4,TRBV30,TRBD1,CAWTQGRLGEKLFF,TGTGCCTGGACACAGGGGCGCCTCGGTGAAAAACTGTTTTTT
few,TRBJ1-1,TRBV5-1,.,CASNPGAGNTEAFF,TGCGCCAGCAACCCTGGGGCAGGAAACACTGAAGCTTTCTTT
once,TRBJ2-3,TRBV19,TRBD1,CASRDRGYTDTQYF,TGTGCCAGTAGGGACAGGGGGTACACAGATACGCAGTATTTT
.,TRBJ1-6,TRBV7-9,.,CASSLRVSSSYNSPLHF,TGTGCCAGCAGCTTACGGGTGTCTAGCTCCTATAATTCACCCCTCCACTTT
.,TRBJ2-7,TRBV19,.,CASSISLWTAAYEQYF,TGTGCCAGTAGTATTAGTTTATGGACAGCGGCCTACGAGCAGTACTTC
.,TRBJ1-5,TRBV4-1,.,CASSQGQHGNQPQHF,TGCGCCAGCAGCCAGGGACAACATGGCAATCAGCCCCAGCATTTT
.,TRBJ2-3,TRBV10-3,TRBD2,CAISSYSGGGPDTQYF,TGTGCCATCAGTTCCTATAGCGGGGGGGGCCCAGATACGCAGTATTTT
.,TRBJ2-1,TRBV10-2,TRBD2,CASSVTSGRVSSYNEQFF,TGCGCCAGCAGTGTAACTAGCGGGAGGGTTTCTTCCTACAATGAGCAGTTCTTC
.,TRBJ2-5,TRBV7-6,.,CASSWLATASDQETQYF,TGTGCCAGCAGCTGGCTGGCTACGGCTAGCGATCAAGAGACCCAGTACTTC
.,TRBJ1-1,TRBV6-2/TRBV6-3,.,CASSPPDRYLPNTEAFF,TGTGCCAGCAGTCCGCCTGACAGGTATTTACCGAACACTGAAGCTTTCTTT
.,TRBJ1-1,TRBV29-1,.,CSVHPTGVNTEAFF,TGCAGCGTCCACCCCACAGGCGTGAACACTGAAGCTTTCTTT
.,TRBJ2-7,TRBV27,TRBD1,CASSLGQKLYEQYF,TGTGCCAGCAGTTTGGGACAGAAACTGTACGAGCAGTACTTC
.,TRBJ2-1,TRBV4-1,.,CASSQDGASRSYNEQFF,TGCGCCAGCAGCCAAGATGGGGCGTCGCGCTCCTACAATGAGCAGTTCTTC
.,TRBJ1-1,TRBV23-1,.,CASSQPGQRNTEAFF,TGCGCCAGCAGTCAACCCGGACAGAGAAACACTGAAGCTTTCTTT
.,TRBJ1-2,TRBV29-1,TRBD1,CSGTGDINYGYTF,TGCAGCGGGACAGGTGACATCAACTATGGCTACACCTTC
.,TRBJ1-1,TRBV10-1,.,CASRDSGSPEAFF,TGCGCCAGCAGGGACAGCGGGAGTCCTGAAGCTTTCTTT
few,TRBJ2-3,TRBV7-9,.,CASSLLLGAADTQYF,TGTGCCAGCAGCTTATTGTTGGGGGCGGCAGATACGCAGTATTTT
.,TRBJ1-2,TRBV14,TRBD1,CASSRQGRYGYTF,TGTGCCAGCAGCCGACAGGGAAGGTATGGCTACACCTTC
.,TRBJ1-1,TRBV13,TRBD1,CASRDRENTEAFF,TGTGCCAGCAGGGACAGGGAGAACACTGAAGCTTTCTTT
.,TRBJ1-5,TRBV5-8,TRBD1,CASSQTGGNQPQHF,TGTGCCAGCAGCCAGACAGGGGGCAATCAGCCCCAGCATTTT
.,TRBJ2-3,TRBV5-1,TRBD2,CASSQTSGEGDTQYF,TGCGCCAGCAGCCAGACTAGCGGCGAGGGGGATACGCAGTATTTT
.,TRBJ1-3,TRBV11-2,.,CASSSTGNTIYF,TGTGCCAGCAGCTCAACAGGAAACACCATATATTTT
.,TRBJ1-3,TRBV5-1,.,CASSYQGGGSSGNTIYF,TGCGCCAGCAGTTACCAGGGAGGGGGAAGCTCTGGAAACACCATATATTTT
.,TRBJ1-1,TRBV20-1,.,CSARLQPEAFF,TGCAGTGCTCGACTACAGCCTGAAGCTTTCTTT
.,TRBJ1-3,TRBV4-3,.,CASSQAGDMGNTIYF,TGCGCCAGCAGCCAAGCAGGGGATATGGGAAACACCATATATTTT
.,TRBJ2-1,TRBV10-2,TRBD2,CATQRLADRNEQFF,TGCGCCACCCAGAGACTAGCGGACCGGAATGAGCAGTTCTTC
.,TRBJ2-1,TRBV28,TRBD2,CASSSLAGEAYNEQFF,TGTGCCAGCAGTTCGTTAGCGGGAGAGGCATACAATGAGCAGTTCTTC
.,TRBJ1-2,TRBV13,.,CASSSVYSGNYGYTF,TGTGCCAGCAGCTCTGTTTACAGCGGGAACTATGGCTACACCTTC
.,TRBJ1-1,TRBV7-2,.,CASSPGGGGNTEAFF,TGTGCCAGCAGCCCAGGAGGTGGCGGGAACACTGAAGCTTTCTTT
.,TRBJ2-3,TRBV5-1,.,CASSSGSTDTQYF,TGCGCCAGCAGCTCCGGTAGCACAGATACGCAGTATTTT
few,TRBJ1-1,TRBV28,.,CASSFVRINTEAFF,TGTGCCAGCAGTTTCGTCAGAATAAACACTGAAGCTTTCTTT
.,TRBJ1-5,TRBV5-1,.,CASSSLGGLPNQPQHF,TGCGCCAGCAGCTCCCTCGGGGGGCTGCCCAATCAGCCCCAGCATTTT
.,TRBJ1-2,TRBV30,.,CAWSGKGREGNYGYTF,TGTGCCTGGAGTGGAAAGGGGAGGGAGGGCAACTATGGCTACACCTTC
.,TRBJ2-7,TRBV27,TRBD2,CASRGLSSSYEQYF,TGTGCCAGCAGGGGACTATCGAGCTCCTACGAGCAGTACTTC
once,TRBJ1-2,TRBV9,.,CASSHRLGIANYGYTF,TGTGCCAGCAGCCACAGGCTGGGGATAGCTAACTATGGCTACACCTTC
.,TRBJ1-5,TRBV21-1,.,CASSKATRGSQPQHF,TGTGCCAGCAGCAAAGCGACTAGGGGAAGTCAGCCCCAGCATTTT
.,TRBJ1-6,TRBV9,.,CASSPERAPYNSPLHF,TGTGCCAGCAGCCCAGAGAGGGCTCCGTATAATTCACCCCTCCACTTT
.,TRBJ2-5,TRBV5-4,.,CASSRGETQYF,TGTGCCAGCAGTAGGGGGGAGACCCAGTACTTC
.,TRBJ2-1,TRBV6-5,TRBD2,CASSYSSGSSYNEQFF,TGTGCCAGCAGTTACAGTAGCGGGAGCTCCTACAATGAGCAGTTCTTC
.,TRBJ1-1,TRBV10-3,TRBD1,CAISVVDRGDEAFF,TGTGCCATCAGTGTTGTCGACAGGGGCGACGAAGCTTTCTTT
once,TRBJ2-7,TRBV6-2/TRBV6-3,TRBD1,CASSYGPGGYEQYF,TGTGCCAGCAGTTACGGCCCAGGGGGCTACGAGCAGTACTTC
.,TRBJ2-7,TRBV19,TRBD1,CASSISRGGPYEQYF,TGTGCCAGTAGTATATCAAGAGGGGGCCCCTACGAGCAGTACTTC
.,TRBJ1-3,TRBV15,.,CATSGGRGSGNTIYF,TGTGCCACCAGCGGCGGTCGGGGCTCTGGAAACACCATATATTTT
.,TRBJ2-2,TRBV14,TRBD1,CASSLPGQGAGGELFF,TGTGCCAGCAGCCTCCCGGGACAGGGGGCCGGCGGGGAGCTGTTTTTT
once,TRBJ1-3,TRBV4-2,.,CASSQGVDLEGNTIYF,TGTGCCAGCAGCCAAGGGGTAGACCTGGAGGGAAACACCATATATTTT
.,TRBJ2-7,TRBV11-3,TRBD1,CASSLVGTGQYEQYF,TGTGCCAGCAGCTTAGTAGGGACAGGGCAATACGAGCAGTACTTC